The 32 T cell receptor beta chains given below trace back to one sample, sequenced in a study of blood T cells in healthy people across ages. PCR was performed a second time for roughly 7 to 12 cycles using a sample-barcoded 5' primer and a J-beta primer mix. A single record per CDR3 protein comes from TCRdb applying MiXCR to the 5' RACE reads. Seen here are roughly 1.7 million distinct CDR3 sequences, approximately 32% observed once, and the top ten hold about 11%. Sequencing was done on a sample of blood. These receptor sequences come from a woman under 40 in good health.

CDR3 coding DNA: TGCGCCAGCAGCCACTCGACAGGGGGTCGTGAGCAGTACTTC. It codes for CASSHSTGGREQYF. The chain employs TRBV5-1 and TRBJ2-7, with TRBD1 matching 9 bases. CDR1 is SGHRS, CDR2 YFSETQ, per germline. The CDR3 has 14 residues. The trim removed 4 bases at V and 7 bases at J, leaving 9 bases unmatched. The full variable domain, rest sourced from reference TRBV5-1 and TRBJ2-7, is KAGVTQTPRYLIKTRGQQVTLSCSPISGHRSVSWYQQTPGQGLQFLFEYFSETQRNKGNFPGRFSGRQFSNSRSEMNVSTLELGDSALYLCASSHSTGGREQYFGPGTRLTVT.

The chain recombines TRBV20-1 with TRBJ2-7; D is ambiguous. Germline V gene data show CDR1 as DFQATT and CDR2 as SNEGSKA (reference sequence). Trimming shortened V by 7 bases and J by 3 bases, and 22 bases separated the two germline ends. This CDR3 spans 15 amino acids. The CDR3 DNA reads as TGCAGTGGTCTGTCGTCAGGAAATATAGGCTACGAGCAGTACTTC. The encoded protein is CSGLSSGNIGYEQYF.

The chain employs TRBV7-9 and TRBJ2-4; TRBD1 matches 8 bases. The J call may be in error: the DNA end matches TRBJ2-7 better. This CDR3 spans 19 amino acids. Germline V CDR1 and CDR2: SEHNR, FQNEAQ (reference sequence). For the CDR3, the DNA is TGTGCCAGCAGCCTCGGCTCAGGACAGGGCACAGGAGGCTCCTACGAGCAGTACTTC. Encoded protein: CASSLGSGQGTGGSYEQYF.

This clonotype appeared a few times. V and J are TRBV27 and TRBJ2-7; D unclear. Germline CDR1 reads MNHEY; CDR2 reads SMNVEV (reference sequence). The CDR3 extends over 15 amino acids. V was trimmed by 6 bases and J by 3 bases, leaving 18 bases between them. The CDR3 DNA follows: TGTGCCAGCAGCCAGGCTCCTGGTCGTAACTACGAGCAGTACTTC. Amino acids: CASSQAPGRNYEQYF.

The V call is TRBV7-2, the J call TRBJ1-1; tentative D call: TRBD1 (6 bases). There are 15 residues in the CDR3. V lost 5 bases to trimming and J lost 5 bases, with 18 bases between them. Germline values: CDR1 SGHTA, CDR2 FQGNSA. The CDR3 reads CASSTPGRGTTEAFF. CDR3 DNA sequence: TGTGCCAGCAGCACCCCGGGCCGAGGGACAACTGAAGCTTTCTTT.

The chain employs TRBV9 and TRBJ2-3, with D possibly matching TRBD2 (5 bases). From germline, CDR1 is SGDLS and CDR2 YYNGEE. V lost 4 bases and J lost 8, with 20 bases in between. The CDR3 has 15 residues. The CDR3 DNA reads as TGTGCCAGCAGCCCGGCGGGCGGGCAACCAGGTACGCAGTATTTT. Protein: CASSPAGGQPGTQYF.

There are a few counts of this clonotype. The V and J genes are TRBV4-1 and TRBJ1-1; D remains ambiguous. Germline CDR1 and CDR2: MGHRA and YSYEKL. The CDR3 consists of 14 residues. V lost 5 bases and J lost 3, with 13 bases in between. DNA for the CDR3: TGCGCCAGCAGCACCCTGAGGGCGGACACTGAAGCTTTCTTT. It yields the protein CASSTLRADTEAFF.

The chain has TRBV25-1 and TRBJ1-6; tentatively, D is TRBD1 (6 bases). Germline lookup yields CDR1 MGHDK and CDR2 SYGVNS. Trimming took 2 bases from V and 11 from J, leaving 16 bases between them. This CDR3 contains 15 residues. The chain's CDR3 is CASSEHARGPPPLHF. For the CDR3, the DNA is TGTGCCAGCAGTGAACACGCCAGGGGCCCCCCACCCCTCCACTTT.

V and J are TRBV3-1 and TRBJ2-1; no clear D gene. Trimming shortened V by 2 bases and J by 15 bases, and 17 bases separated the two germline ends. Per germline, CDR1 LGHDT and CDR2 YNNKEL (reference sequence). The CDR3 consists of 13 residues. This CDR3 is CASSQRLGLVGFF. CDR3 DNA: TGTGCCAGCAGCCAACGCCTAGGTTTGGTTGGGTTCTTC.

The genes are TRBV2 and TRBJ1-4; D possibly corresponds to TRBD1 (6 bases). V was shortened by 6 bases and J by 8 bases, with 16 bases between the two germline ends. The CDR3 is made up of 14 amino acids. Germline CDR1 and CDR2: SNHLY and FYNNEI. CDR3 in amino acids: CASSGGPGDEKLFF. The CDR3 nucleotides read TGTGCCAGCAGCGGGGGGCCAGGGGACGAAAAACTGTTTTTT.

This clonotype was seen a few times. V gene TRBV7-9 combines with J gene TRBJ2-1; 9 bases are shared with TRBD2. V lost 5 bases to trimming and J lost 7 bases; unmatched junction nucleotides: 9. CDR1 and CDR2 from the germline V gene are SEHNR and FQNEAQ (reference sequence). CDR3 size: 15 residues. The CDR3 sequence is CASSRLAGDKNEQFF. CDR3 nucleotides: TGTGCCAGCAGCCGTTTAGCGGGAGACAAGAATGAGCAGTTCTTC. The whole variable domain, filled in from reference TRBV7-9 and TRBJ2-1, reads DTGVSQNPRHKITKRGQNVTFRCDPISEHNRLYWYRQTLGQGPEFLTYFQNEAQLEKSRLLSDRFSAERPKGSFSTLEIQRTEQGDSAMYLCASSRLAGDKNEQFFGPGTRLTVL.

The chain is built from TRBV12-3 or TRBV12-4 and TRBJ2-3; 9 bases are shared with TRBD1. The CDR3 has 16 residues. V trimming: 1 base; J trimming: 0 bases; junction bases outside the gene matches: 2. The CDR3 coding sequence is TGTGCCAGCAGTTTAGACGGACAGGGGAGCACAGATACGCAGTATTTT. This encodes CASSLDGQGSTDTQYF.

The chain links TRBV2 to TRBJ2-3; D gene ambiguous. Trimming took off 3 bases at V and 3 bases at J, with 22 bases between the two ends. The CDR3 has 18 residues. Germline loops: CDR1 SNHLY, CDR2 FYNNEI. CDR3 DNA: TGTGCCAGCAGTGAGGGGTATCCGGGCGAGGTGGGAACAGATACGCAGTATTTT. Amino acid sequence: CASSEGYPGEVGTDTQYF.

This clonotype was detected only a few times. The chain is built from TRBV7-9 and TRBJ2-5, with D perhaps being TRBD1 or TRBD2 (5 bases each). Trimming shortened V by 5 bases and J by 0 bases, and 13 bases separated the two germline ends. This CDR3 has 15 residues. Germline CDR1 reads SEHNR; CDR2 reads FQNEAQ (reference sequence). The CDR3 DNA sequence: TGTGCCAGCAGCCGCTCGTGGGGGTACCAAGAGACCCAGTACTTC. This sequence encodes CASSRSWGYQETQYF.

This chain connects TRBV7-9 to TRBJ2-7; 7 bases align to TRBD2. Germline trimming cut 5 bases from V and 1 base from J; bases unmatched to any gene: 14. The CDR3 extends over 17 amino acids. The germline V gene encodes CDR1 SEHNR and CDR2 FQNEAQ (reference sequence). DNA for the CDR3: TGTGCCAGCAGCCCAAGCGGTGCTAGCGGCGGGTCCTACGAGCAGTACTTC. Its protein is CASSPSGASGGSYEQYF.

This clonotype was counted a few times. V gene TRBV6-1 combines with J gene TRBJ2-2, with TRBD2 matching 12 bases. Germline V lookup: CDR1 MNHNS, CDR2 SASEGT. V dropped 10 bases and J dropped 6; count of bases not matched to a gene: 15. CDR3 size: 17 residues. The CDR3 region has the DNA TGTGCCAACAGCCGAGGGACTAGCGGGCGAGGGCCCGGGGAGCTGTTTTTT. It is translated as CANSRGTSGRGPGELFF.

This clonotype was found once. Just one base apart from a much larger clone, this may be a read error. J is TRBJ2-7 and V is TRBV20-1; 7 bases match TRBD1. The trim removed 7 bases at V and 2 bases at J, leaving 14 bases unmatched. The CDR3 runs to 15 residues. Germline CDR1 DFQATT, CDR2 SNEGSKA (reference sequence). Written as DNA, the CDR3 is TGCAGTGTTGGAAGTACGAGGGGGCCTCCCTACGAGCAGTACTTC. As protein: CSVGSTRGPPYEQYF.

This sequence joins TRBV6-5 and TRBJ1-5; D uncertain. The germline V gene encodes CDR1 MNHEY and CDR2 SVGAGI. V lost 2 bases and J lost 1, with 15 bases in between. The CDR3 sequence is 17 residues long. CDR3 protein: CASSYLPIGRSNQPQHF. DNA for the CDR3: TGTGCCAGCAGTTACCTCCCTATTGGTAGGAGCAATCAGCCCCAGCATTTT.

The genes are TRBV6-1 and TRBJ1-5; D is undetermined. This CDR3 has 13 amino acids. V lost 3 bases and J 6 bases, leaving 9 bases between the germline ends. Germline V gives CDR1 MNHNS, CDR2 SASEGT. The CDR3, as DNA: TGTGCCAGCAGTGAGAGGGAGGGTCAGCCCCAGCATTTT. It is translated as CASSEREGQPQHF.

This clonotype has just one count. V and J are TRBV5-1 and TRBJ2-1; weak D call: TRBD2 (5 bases). Germline V gene data show CDR1 as SGHRS and CDR2 as YFSETQ. Deletions cut 1 base from V and 3 bases from J, with 14 bases between. This CDR3 contains 16 residues. Written as DNA, the CDR3 is TGCGCCAGCAGCTTGAGAGGCGGAGGCGTCTACAATGAGCAGTTCTTC. Its protein is CASSLRGGGVYNEQFF.

The rearrangement uses TRBV7-9 and TRBJ2-1; no firm D call. The CDR3 loop spans 14 amino acids. CDR1 and CDR2 from the germline V gene are SEHNR and FQNEAQ (reference sequence). The CDR3, as DNA: TGTGTCAGTCTCGTCTTTAGCTCCTACAATGAGCAGTTCTTC. Translated: CVSLVFSSYNEQFF.

The rearrangement joins TRBV24-1 to TRBJ2-3; D unresolved. From germline, CDR1 is KGHDR and CDR2 SFDVKD. The CDR3 loop spans 14 amino acids. Trimming took off 1 base at V and 2 bases at J, with 6 bases between the two ends. DNA of the CDR3: TGTGCCACCAGTGATTTCCTCGACACAGATACGCAGTATTTT. Its translation: CATSDFLDTDTQYF.

The chain has TRBV4-1 and TRBJ2-1; 7 bases are a match to TRBD1. Germline V gene sequence: CDR1 MGHRA, CDR2 YSYEKL. The CDR3 spans 17 residues. Losses at the gene ends were 1 base for V and 4 bases for J; bases not matched to a gene: 10. Here the CDR3 DNA reads TGCGCCAGCAGCCAAGGTTGGTTAGGGGGCCTTTACAATGAGCAGTTCTTC. It yields the protein CASSQGWLGGLYNEQFF.

This clonotype showed up just a few times. The V and J genes are TRBV27 and TRBJ2-2; 7 bases are shared with TRBD2. CDR3 size: 13 residues. The trim removed 7 bases at V and 6 bases at J, leaving 5 bases unmatched. The germline V gene has CDR1 MNHEY and CDR2 SMNVEV (reference sequence). The CDR3 loop reads CASTKRGAGELFF. As DNA, the CDR3 is TGTGCCAGCACAAAACGGGGGGCCGGGGAGCTGTTTTTT.

J is TRBJ1-2 and V is TRBV6-5, with 11 bases that match TRBD1. This CDR3 is 15 amino acids long. The V and J ends lost 6 bases and 7 bases, in that order; junction bases with no gene match: 10. CDR1 MNHEY and CDR2 SVGAGI come from the germline V gene. CDR3 DNA sequence: TGTGCCAGCAGCCCGTCCGGGACAGGGGGATCTGGCTACACCTTC. Its translation: CASSPSGTGGSGYTF.

The CDR3 is CASNRNSNYGYTF. In DNA form, the CDR3 reads TGTGCCAGCAACCGGAATTCTAACTATGGCTACACCTTC. The chain joins TRBV12-3 or TRBV12-4 to TRBJ1-2; no firm D call. Trimming removed 7 bases at V and 0 bases at J, with 9 bases between. This CDR3 region has 13 residues.

The chain has TRBV12-3 or TRBV12-4 and TRBJ1-4, with D possibly being TRBD1 (5 bases). V lost 6 bases and J 5 bases, leaving 16 bases between the germline ends. The CDR3 length is 15 residues. CDR3 sequence reads: CASSPSDRDNEKLFF. In nucleotides, the CDR3 is TGTGCCAGCAGCCCCAGCGACAGAGACAATGAAAAACTGTTTTTT.

The rearrangement uses TRBV7-2 and TRBJ2-1; the D is unclear. The CDR3 runs 14 residues. The germline V and J ends were trimmed by 5 bases and 3 bases, with 11 bases remaining between them. Germline CDR1 is SGHTA and CDR2 is FQGNSA. The CDR3 region is CASSPIVRYNEQFF. The DNA of the CDR3 is TGTGCCAGCAGCCCAATAGTACGCTACAATGAGCAGTTCTTC.

This chain connects TRBV7-9 to TRBJ1-6; 7 bases are a match to TRBD1. Trimming took 7 bases from V and 10 from J; bases not matched to a gene: 10. The CDR3 consists of 14 residues. Germline CDR1 is SEHNR and CDR2 is FQNEAQ (reference sequence). DNA of the CDR3: TGTGCCAGCACCAGGACAGGCCTCTGGTCACCCCTCCACTTT. Encoded protein: CASTRTGLWSPLHF.

The V gene is TRBV5-1, the J gene TRBJ2-1; D is ambiguous. Germline loops: CDR1 SGHRS, CDR2 YFSETQ. The CDR3 spans 13 residues. Deletions cut 4 bases from V and 7 bases from J, with 12 bases between. The CDR3 sequence: CASSPDMGNEQFF. The CDR3 DNA reads as TGCGCCAGCAGCCCAGATATGGGGAATGAGCAGTTCTTC.

With regard to this clonotype: The CDR3 ends on some other residue instead of the conserved phenylalanine or tryptophan, so this is likely a read error. V gene TRBV12-3 or TRBV12-4 combines with J gene TRBJ2-3, with 13 bases that match TRBD2. This CDR3 spans 16 amino acids. The CDR3 sequence: CANSLTSGGGADTQYS. The CDR3 nucleotides are TGTGCCAACAGTTTAACTAGCGGGGGGGGTGCAGATACGCAGTATTCT.

The V call is TRBV28, the J call TRBJ1-6; no reliable D call. V was cut by 6 bases and J by 7 bases, with 10 bases left in between. The germline V gene encodes CDR1 MDHEN and CDR2 SYDVKM. The CDR3 is 13 residues long. CDR3 in DNA: TGTGCCAGCAGGCGGGGAGGAAATTCACCCCTCCACTTT. It is translated as CASRRGGNSPLHF. The full variable domain, completed using reference TRBV28 and TRBJ1-6, is DVKVTQSSRYLVKRTGEKVFLECVQDMDHENMFWYRQDPGLGLRLIYFSYDVKMKEKGDIPEGYSVSREKKERFSLILESASTNQTSMYLCASRRGGNSPLHFGNGTRLTVT.